This T cell receptor (beta chain) was sequenced for a study of blood T cell repertoires in COVID-19. Turning to the study itself: Material from acute and convalescent COVID-19 was sourced from the United States, Italy and Spain. PBMCs, B-cell-depleted T cells, or T cells provided the cDNA or gDNA that made up the material.

The data were produced by immunoSEQ multiplex PCR, yet TCRdb's version contains in-frame clones alone and is incomplete. The sample holds around 130,000 clones, 75% to 90% seen once. Germline values: CDR1 LGHNA, CDR2 YNFKEQ. The V end was cut by 0 bases, the J end by 5 bases, with 16 bases between. The CDR3 consists of 16 residues. The chain combines TRBV4-2 with TRBJ2-5; TRBD2 might be the D (5 bases). This sequence originates from a man between 65 and 79 years old with active or convalescent COVID-19. The sequencing input was peripheral blood. CDR3 sequence (DNA): TGTGCCAGCAGCCAAGAAGGGCTAGCCCTGGGGGAGACCCAGTACTTC. Its protein product is CASSQEGLALGETQYF.